The 3 T cell receptor beta chains below come from one sample, sequenced in a study of neurological immune-mediated disorders. TCRdb used MiXCR to reprocess the 5' RACE reads, holding one entry per CDR3 protein. The data show about 65,000 distinct CDR3 sequences, over 4% seen once. Material: PBMCs. The source is a man in his forties or fifties with multiple sclerosis.

This clonotype was detected many times. The rearrangement joins TRBV2 to TRBJ1-3, with 7 bases matching TRBD1. Germline V lookup: CDR1 SNHLY, CDR2 FYNNEI. Trimming at V came to 5 bases and at J to 1 base, leaving 5 bases not matched to a gene. This CDR3 is built from 15 residues. The CDR3 loop reads CASSPNRGSGNTIYF. For the CDR3, the DNA is TGTGCCAGCAGTCCTAACAGGGGTTCTGGAAACACCATATATTTT.

There are many counts of this clonotype. The genes are TRBV9 and TRBJ1-2; D not certain. The germline V gene has CDR1 SGDLS and CDR2 YYNGEE. V was shortened by 0 bases and J by 2 bases, with 2 bases between the two germline ends. The length of the CDR3 is 12 residues. CDR3 residues: CASSVANYGYTF. The CDR3 DNA reads as TGTGCCAGCAGCGTAGCCAACTATGGCTACACCTTC.

Ten or more counts support this clonotype. This sequence joins TRBV4-1 and TRBJ2-4, with a weak D call TRBD2 (5 bases). Germline CDR1 and CDR2: MGHRA and YSYEKL. This CDR3 has 17 amino acids. The ends were cut back, 0 bases at V and 1 base at J, with 13 bases in the middle. CDR3 sequence (DNA): TGCGCCAGCAGCCAAGATCGAGGGCTAAGGGCCAAAAACATTCAGTACTTC. Translated, it gives CASSQDRGLRAKNIQYF.